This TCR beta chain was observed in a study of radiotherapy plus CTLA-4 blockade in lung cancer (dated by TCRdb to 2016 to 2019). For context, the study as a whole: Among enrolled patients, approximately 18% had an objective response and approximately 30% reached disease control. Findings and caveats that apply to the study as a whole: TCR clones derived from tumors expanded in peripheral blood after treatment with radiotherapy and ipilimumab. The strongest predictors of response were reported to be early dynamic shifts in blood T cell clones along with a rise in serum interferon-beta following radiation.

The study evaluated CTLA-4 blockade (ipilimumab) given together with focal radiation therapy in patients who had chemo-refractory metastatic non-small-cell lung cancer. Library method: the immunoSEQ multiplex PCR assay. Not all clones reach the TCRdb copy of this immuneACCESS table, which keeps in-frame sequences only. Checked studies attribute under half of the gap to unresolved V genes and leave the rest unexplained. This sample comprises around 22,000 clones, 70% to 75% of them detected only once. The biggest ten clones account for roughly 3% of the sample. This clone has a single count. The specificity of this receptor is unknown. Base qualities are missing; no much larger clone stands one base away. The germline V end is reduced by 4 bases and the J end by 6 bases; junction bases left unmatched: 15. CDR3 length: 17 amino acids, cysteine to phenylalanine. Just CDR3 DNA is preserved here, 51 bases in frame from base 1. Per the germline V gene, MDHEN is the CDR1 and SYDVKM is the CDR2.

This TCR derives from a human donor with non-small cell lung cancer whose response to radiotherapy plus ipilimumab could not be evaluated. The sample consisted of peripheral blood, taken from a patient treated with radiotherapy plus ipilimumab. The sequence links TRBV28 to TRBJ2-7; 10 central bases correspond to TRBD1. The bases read TGTGCCAGCAGTTCCCCAGGTTATAGACAGGGGGCATTCGAGCAGTACTTC. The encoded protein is CASSSPGYRQGAFEQYF.